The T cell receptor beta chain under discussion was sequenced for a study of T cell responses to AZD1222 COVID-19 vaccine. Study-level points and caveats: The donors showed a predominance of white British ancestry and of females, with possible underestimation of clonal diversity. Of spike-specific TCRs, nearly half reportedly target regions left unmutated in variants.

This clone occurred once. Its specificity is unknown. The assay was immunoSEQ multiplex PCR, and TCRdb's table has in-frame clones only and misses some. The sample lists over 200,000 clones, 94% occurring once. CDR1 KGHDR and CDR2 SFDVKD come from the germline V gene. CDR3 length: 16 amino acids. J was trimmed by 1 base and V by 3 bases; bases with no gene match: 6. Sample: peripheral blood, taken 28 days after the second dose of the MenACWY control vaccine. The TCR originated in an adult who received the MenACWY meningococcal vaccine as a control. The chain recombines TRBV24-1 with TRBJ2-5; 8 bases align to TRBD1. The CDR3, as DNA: TGTGCCACCAGTGATCCCCGGGACAGGTTCCAAGAGACCCAGTACTTC. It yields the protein CATSDPRDRFQETQYF.